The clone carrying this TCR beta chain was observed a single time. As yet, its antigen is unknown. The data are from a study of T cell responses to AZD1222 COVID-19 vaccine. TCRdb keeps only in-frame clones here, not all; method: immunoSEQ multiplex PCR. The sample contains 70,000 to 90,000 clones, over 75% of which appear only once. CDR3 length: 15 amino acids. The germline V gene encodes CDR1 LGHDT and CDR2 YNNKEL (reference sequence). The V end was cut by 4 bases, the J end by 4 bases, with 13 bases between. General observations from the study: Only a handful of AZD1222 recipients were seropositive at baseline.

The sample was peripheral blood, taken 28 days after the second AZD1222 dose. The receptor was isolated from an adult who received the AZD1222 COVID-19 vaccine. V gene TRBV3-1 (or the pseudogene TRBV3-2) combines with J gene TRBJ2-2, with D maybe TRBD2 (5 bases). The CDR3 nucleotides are TGTGCCAGCAGCCGGAGGACCCCCGGCACCGGGGAGCTGTTTTTT. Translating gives CASSRRTPGTGELFF.